Shown below are 20 T cell receptor beta chains from a single sample sequenced in a study of cytomegalovirus exposure and HLA in healthy donors. Sequencing used immunoSEQ multiplex PCR; TCRdb keeps in-frame clones, though not all of them. Here the sample spans 95,000 to 150,000 clones, about 85% being singletons. Sequenced input: PBMCs. The receptors shown here come from a woman younger than 45 in good health and CMV-seronegative.

The chain recombines TRBV5-6 with TRBJ1-2, with 7 bases fitting TRBD1. This CDR3 region has 13 residues. The V gene end was trimmed by 5 bases and the J gene end by 8 bases; junction bases not matched to a gene: 9. In germline, CDR1 is SGHDT, CDR2 YYEEEE. The CDR3 region has the DNA TGTGCCAGCAGAACCGGGACAGCCGAGGGCTACACCTTC. This gives the protein CASRTGTAEGYTF.

The rearrangement uses TRBV15 and TRBJ2-5, with TRBD2 matching over 8 bases. Germline-derived CDR1 and CDR2 are LNHNV and YYDKDF (reference sequence). The CDR3 extends over 15 amino acids. V dropped 0 bases and J dropped 5; count of bases not matched to a gene: 5. CDR3 in amino acids: CATSREAGGWETQYF. In nucleotides, the CDR3 is TGTGCCACCAGCAGAGAGGCGGGAGGTTGGGAGACCCAGTACTTC.

The V gene is TRBV6-6, the J gene TRBJ1-5; D call uncertain. From germline, CDR1 is MNHNY and CDR2 SVGAGI (reference sequence). V lost 5 bases and J lost 7, with 9 bases in between. The CDR3 contains 12 residues. Written as DNA, the CDR3 is TGTGCCAGCAGTCCCTCGGGGCAGCCCCAGCATTTT. Protein: CASSPSGQPQHF.

V usage is TRBV19 and J usage is TRBJ2-7, with 16 positions matching TRBD2. Trimming took 3 bases from V and 4 from J; bases not matched to a gene: 6. The germline V gene encodes CDR1 LNHDA and CDR2 SQIVND (reference sequence). The CDR3 has 17 residues. In DNA, the CDR3 is TGTGCCAGTAGTATTGTGGGACTAGCGGGGGGGCTATACGAGCAGTACTTC. This gives the protein CASSIVGLAGGLYEQYF.

The CDR3 nucleotides read TGTGCCAGCAGTTACTCGAGCGGGGACGGAGAAGCTTTCTTT. Its protein product is CASSYSSGDGEAFF. The chain joins TRBV6-5 to TRBJ1-1; perhaps TRBD1 as D (5 bases). This CDR3 has 14 residues. The V end lost 0 bases, the J end lost 8 bases, and 13 bases lay between the germline ends. The germline gives CDR1 MNHEY, CDR2 SVGAGI.

The chain recombines TRBV30 with TRBJ2-6; 9 bases match TRBD1. The CDR3 is made up of 17 amino acids. The V and J ends lost 4 bases and 4 bases, in that order; junction bases with no gene match: 11. Germline V gives CDR1 GTSNPN, CDR2 SVGIG (reference sequence). The CDR3, as DNA: TGTGCCTGGACGACCGGGACAGGGTATGACGGGGCCAACGTCCTGACTTTC. Translating gives CAWTTGTGYDGANVLTF.

The J gene is TRBJ2-3, the V gene TRBV10-3; tentative D call: TRBD2 (6 bases). Germline V gives CDR1 ENHRY, CDR2 SYGVKD. V was pared by 6 bases and J by 0 bases, with 10 bases between. The length of the CDR3 is 14 residues. The CDR3 region has the DNA TGTGCCATCAGGCGGGACCAAAGCACAGATACGCAGTATTTT. The encoded protein is CAIRRDQSTDTQYF.

This chain links TRBV27 with TRBJ1-3; 10 bases fit TRBD1. The CDR3 has 15 residues. Trimming cost V 6 bases and J 4 bases; bases outside gene matches: 6. In germline, CDR1 is MNHEY, CDR2 SMNVEV (reference sequence). The CDR3 loop reads CASRPGQGSGNTIYF. CDR3 nucleotide sequence: TGTGCCAGCAGGCCGGGACAGGGGTCGGGAAACACCATATATTTT.

The chain is built from TRBV2 and TRBJ2-7, with TRBD1 as a possible D gene (6 bases). Germline V gene lookup returns CDR1 SNHLY and CDR2 FYNNEI. There are 13 residues in the CDR3. V was cut by 5 bases and J by 6 bases, with 14 bases left in between. The CDR3 nucleotides read TGTGCCAGCAGTAATCAGGGGCCTGGCGAGCAGTACTTC. Its translation: CASSNQGPGEQYF. The full variable domain, rest sourced from reference TRBV2 and TRBJ2-7, is EPEVTQTPSHQVTQMGQEVILRCVPISNHLYFYWYRQILGQKVEFLVSFYNNEISEKSEIFDDQFSVERPDGSNFTLKIRSTKLEDSAMYFCASSNQGPGEQYFGPGTRLTVT.

The chain carries TRBV4-3 and TRBJ2-4; D is possibly TRBD1 (6 bases). The CDR3 consists of 14 residues. Per the germline V gene, CDR1 is LGHNA and CDR2 is YSLEER. Trimming cost V 4 bases and J 7 bases, with 14 bases left between them. DNA of the CDR3: TGCGCCAGCAGCCCCGACAGGTCCGGTAACATTCAGTACTTC. This codes for CASSPDRSGNIQYF.

This sequence joins TRBV28 and TRBJ1-1, with TRBD1 matching 7 bases. This CDR3 spans 15 amino acids. The germline V gene has CDR1 MDHEN and CDR2 SYDVKM. V was pared by 5 bases and J by 5 bases, with 11 bases of the junction left unmatched. DNA of the CDR3: TGTGCCAGCAGTCCCCCTTCAGGGGGAGTTACTGAAGCTTTCTTT. Residues: CASSPPSGGVTEAFF.

The chain links TRBV6-1 to TRBJ2-1; TRBD2 matches at 7 bases. CDR3 length: 15 amino acids. Looked up from germline, CDR1 is MNHNS and CDR2 is SASEGT. V lost 4 bases to trimming and J lost 2 bases; unmatched junction nucleotides: 5. CDR3 residues: CASSAQAGAYNEQFF. CDR3 sequence (DNA): TGTGCCAGCAGTGCCCAGGCGGGGGCCTACAATGAGCAGTTCTTC.

The rearrangement links TRBV11-2 to TRBJ2-3; 10 nucleotides agree with TRBD2. V dropped 5 bases and J dropped 1; count of bases not matched to a gene: 3. Germline-derived CDR1 and CDR2 are SGHAT and FQNNGV. The CDR3 length is 15 residues. In DNA form, the CDR3 reads TGTGCCAGCAGCCTCCTAGCGGGGGGCACAGATACGCAGTATTTT. Protein: CASSLLAGGTDTQYF.

The chain couples TRBV7-2 to TRBJ2-1; 9 bases fit TRBD1. The ends lost 3 bases at V and 9 bases at J; junction bases unmatched: 6. The CDR3 extends over 14 amino acids. Germline V gene lookup returns CDR1 SGHTA and CDR2 FQGNSA. The CDR3: CASSFRTGVAEQFF. CDR3 coding DNA: TGTGCCAGCAGCTTCCGGACAGGGGTGGCTGAGCAGTTCTTC.

The V call is TRBV5-4, the J call TRBJ1-6; D may be TRBD1 (5 bases). The V gene's germline CDR1 is SGHNT and CDR2 YYREEE (reference sequence). Between the trimmed V and J ends, which lost 3 bases and 9 bases, there was a span of 16 bases. The CDR3 has 15 amino acids. The CDR3 here is CASSYLQGRGSPLHF. DNA for the CDR3: TGTGCCAGCAGCTACCTCCAGGGTAGGGGTTCACCCCTCCACTTT.

V is TRBV7-8 and J is TRBJ1-1; D gene unclear. The germline V and J ends were trimmed by 5 bases and 3 bases, with 16 bases remaining between them. Germline assignment: CDR1 SGHVS and CDR2 FQNEAQ. The CDR3 has 15 residues. The CDR3 DNA reads as TGTGCCAGCAGCCCCCGGAACCTGGGAGACACTGAAGCTTTCTTT. Translating it yields CASSPRNLGDTEAFF.

The rearrangement links TRBV4-1 to TRBJ1-2; 9 bases are shared with TRBD1. Germline lookup yields CDR1 MGHRA and CDR2 YSYEKL. The length of the CDR3 is 13 residues. With V trimmed by 4 bases and J by 6 bases, 3 bases remained unmatched. The CDR3 loop is CASSPTGGDGYTF. As DNA, the CDR3 is TGCGCCAGCAGCCCGACAGGGGGGGATGGCTACACCTTC.

The J gene is TRBJ2-3, the V gene TRBV2, with D uncertain. This CDR3 region has 14 residues. Germline lookup yields CDR1 SNHLY and CDR2 FYNNEI. V lost 5 bases to trimming and J lost 5 bases, with 14 bases between them. The chain's CDR3 is CASSPRGSVDTQYF. CDR3 nucleotides: TGTGCCAGCAGTCCCAGAGGCTCAGTAGATACGCAGTATTTT.

The chain uses TRBV30 and TRBJ2-3; tentative D call: TRBD2 (6 bases). The CDR3 length is 13 residues. V lost 6 bases, J lost 1 base, and 11 bases lay in between. Germline lookup yields CDR1 GTSNPN and CDR2 SVGIG (reference sequence). CDR3 residues: CACRREGTDTQYF. In nucleotides, the CDR3 is TGTGCCTGCCGGAGGGAAGGCACAGATACGCAGTATTTT.

Only a few counts were recorded for this clone. V usage is TRBV7-2 and J usage is TRBJ2-7; possible D gene TRBD1, 5 bases. This CDR3 region has 12 residues. V was clipped by 11 bases and J by 9 bases, with 20 bases between them. Germline loops: CDR1 SGHTA, CDR2 FQGNSA. CDR3 sequence: CAANRLPKGQYF. DNA of the CDR3: TGTGCCGCTAACAGGCTCCCCAAGGGGCAGTACTTC.